The clone carrying this TCR beta chain was seen once. Its antigen is as yet unknown. The data belong to a study of PD-1 blockade in classical Hodgkin lymphoma. Background on the study: Nivolumab was given intravenously to patients at 3 mg/kg every 2 weeks. Study-level findings and limits: Diminished baseline TCR diversity has been reported in newly diagnosed patients relative to healthy donors. Diversity similar to that of newly diagnosed patients was seen at baseline in complete responders.

The germline CDR1 and CDR2 sequences are LNHDA and SQIVND (reference sequence). The CDR3 totals 16 residues. After removal of 7 bases from V and 6 bases from J, the junction contained 12 bases not matched to a gene. Described time point: cycle 4 day 1 (C4D1), after 6 weeks of nivolumab. With no exception, relapse followed autologous stem cell transplantation in all patients, and brentuximab vedotin exposure varied. The data were produced by immunoSEQ multiplex PCR, yet TCRdb's version contains in-frame clones alone and is incomplete. The sample lists about 33,000 clones, under 75% occurring once. The V gene is TRBV19, the J gene TRBJ1-5; 10 bases align to TRBD1. The sequenced sample was peripheral blood mononuclear cells (PBMCs), obtained before the fourth cycle of nivolumab. The TCR was taken from a human donor with classical Hodgkin lymphoma. This CDR3 is CASTKGWTGGGQPQHF. CDR3 bases: TGTGCCAGTACTAAAGGATGGACAGGGGGTGGTCAGCCCCAGCATTTT.